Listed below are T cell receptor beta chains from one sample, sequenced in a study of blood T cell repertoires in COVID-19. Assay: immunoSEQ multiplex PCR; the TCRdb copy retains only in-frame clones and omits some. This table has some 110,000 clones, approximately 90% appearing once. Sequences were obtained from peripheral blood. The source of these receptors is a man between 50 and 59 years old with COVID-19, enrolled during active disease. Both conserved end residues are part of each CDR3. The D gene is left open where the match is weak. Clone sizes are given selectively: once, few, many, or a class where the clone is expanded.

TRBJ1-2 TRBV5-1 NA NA CASSLTGSYGYTF TGCGCCAGCAGCTTAACAGGGAGCTATGGCTACACCTTC
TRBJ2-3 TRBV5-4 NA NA CASSSGSGGAGADTQYF TGTGCCAGCAGCTCCGGGTCCGGGGGAGCGGGCGCAGATACGCAGTATTTT
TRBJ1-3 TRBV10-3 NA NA CAIGGAPGNTIYF TGTGCCATCGGAGGGGCACCTGGAAACACCATATATTTT
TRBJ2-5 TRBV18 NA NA CASSPEETAQYF TGTGCCAGCTCACCAGAGGAGACCGCACAGTACTTC
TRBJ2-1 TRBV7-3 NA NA CASSVSGYNEQFF TGTGCCAGTTCCGTGTCGGGTTACAATGAGCAGTTCTTC
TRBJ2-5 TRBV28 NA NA CASSRIQGRSEETQYF TGTGCCAGCAGTCGTATACAGGGTAGGTCCGAAGAGACCCAGTACTTC
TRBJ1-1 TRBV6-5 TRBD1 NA CASTGTGYTEAFF TGTGCCAGCACGGGGACAGGGTACACTGAAGCTTTCTTT
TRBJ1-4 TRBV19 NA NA CASSDGGSNEKLFF TGTGCCAGTAGTGACGGCGGGAGTAATGAAAAACTGTTTTTT
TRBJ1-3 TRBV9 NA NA CASSVVSSGNTIYF TGTGCCAGCAGCGTAGTGAGTTCTGGAAACACCATATATTTT
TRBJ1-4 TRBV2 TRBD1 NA CASNPGQRSEKLFF TGTGCCAGCAACCCGGGACAGCGCAGTGAAAAACTGTTTTTT
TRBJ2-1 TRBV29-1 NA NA CSVEAGPPGYNEQFF TGCAGCGTTGAAGCAGGGCCCCCAGGTTACAATGAGCAGTTCTTC
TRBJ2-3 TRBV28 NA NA CASSLVSPDTQYF TGTGCCAGCAGTTTGGTTAGCCCAGATACGCAGTATTTT
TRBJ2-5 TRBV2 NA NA CASRGGPGETQYF TGTGCCAGCAGAGGGGGACCTGGAGAGACCCAGTACTTC
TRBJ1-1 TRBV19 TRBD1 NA CASSPRQGNTEAFF TGTGCCAGTAGTCCACGACAGGGGAACACTGAAGCTTTCTTT
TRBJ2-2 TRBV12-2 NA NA CASRPVRSGITGELFF TGTGCAAGTCGTCCGGTCAGGAGCGGGATAACCGGGGAGCTGTTTTTT
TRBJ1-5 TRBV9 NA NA CASSVGTLQPQHF TGTGCCAGCAGCGTAGGGACACTTCAGCCCCAGCATTTT
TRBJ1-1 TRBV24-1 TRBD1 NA CATRRTGGWDTEAFF TGTGCCACCAGGAGGACAGGGGGCTGGGACACTGAAGCTTTCTTT
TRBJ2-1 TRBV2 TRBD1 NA CASRPGQVEQFF TGTGCCAGCAGGCCCGGACAGGTTGAGCAGTTCTTC
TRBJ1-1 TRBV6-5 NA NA CASSYEGRSAEAFF TGTGCCAGCAGTTATGAGGGTAGGTCGGCTGAAGCTTTCTTT
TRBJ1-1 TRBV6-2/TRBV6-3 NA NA CASSSTGLNTEAFF TGTGCCAGCAGTTCAACAGGTTTGAACACTGAAGCTTTCTTT
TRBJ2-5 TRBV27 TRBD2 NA CASSLGRRGGETQYF TGTGCCAGCAGTTTAGGGCGGCGGGGGGGGGAGACCCAGTACTTC
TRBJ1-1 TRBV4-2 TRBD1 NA CASSQEGQGHTEAFF TGTGCCAGCAGCCAAGAAGGACAGGGGCACACTGAAGCTTTCTTT
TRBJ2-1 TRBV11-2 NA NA CASSLGRQLQFF TGTGCCAGCAGCTTAGGTAGACAGCTCCAGTTCTTC
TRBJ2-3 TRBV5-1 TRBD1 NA CASRSTPGQRADTQYF TGCGCCAGCAGGTCGACTCCGGGACAGAGAGCAGATACGCAGTATTTT
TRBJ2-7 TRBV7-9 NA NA CASSAQGFSYEQYF TGTGCCAGCAGTGCCCAGGGTTTCTCCTACGAGCAGTACTTC
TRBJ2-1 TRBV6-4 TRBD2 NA CASSEGAGGYNEQFF TGTGCCAGCAGTGAAGGGGCGGGAGGGTACAATGAGCAGTTCTTC
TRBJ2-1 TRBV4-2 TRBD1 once CASSQQGASDPYNEQFF TGTGCCAGCAGCCAACAGGGGGCTTCCGACCCCTACAATGAGCAGTTCTTC
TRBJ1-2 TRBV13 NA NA CASSLGFPGGYTF TGTGCCAGCAGCTTAGGGTTCCCAGGAGGCTACACCTTC
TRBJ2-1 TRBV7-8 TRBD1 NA CASSLVAGGPYNEQFF TGTGCCAGCAGCTTAGTTGCAGGGGGCCCCTACAATGAGCAGTTCTTC
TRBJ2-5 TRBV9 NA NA CASEGTRGTQYF TGTGCCAGCGAAGGCACCAGGGGGACCCAGTACTTC
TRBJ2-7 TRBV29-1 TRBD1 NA CSVVTGGVYEQYF TGCAGCGTTGTAACAGGGGGCGTGTACGAGCAGTACTTC
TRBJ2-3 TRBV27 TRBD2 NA CASSALAGVSDTQYF TGTGCCAGCAGCGCCCTAGCGGGAGTATCAGATACGCAGTATTTT
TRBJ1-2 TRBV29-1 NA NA CSVPGGAYGYTF TGCAGCGTACCAGGAGGCGCCTATGGCTACACCTTC
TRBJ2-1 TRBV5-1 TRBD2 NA CASRDYNNEQFF TGCGCCAGCCGGGACTACAACAATGAGCAGTTCTTC
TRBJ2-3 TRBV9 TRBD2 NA CASSVGLAGGTDTQYF TGTGCCAGCAGCGTCGGACTAGCGGGAGGCACAGATACGCAGTATTTT
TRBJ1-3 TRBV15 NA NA CATSQRGSGNTIYF TGTGCCACCAGTCAAAGGGGCTCTGGAAACACCATATATTTT
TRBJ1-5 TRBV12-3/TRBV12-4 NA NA CASRRGNQPQHF TGTGCCAGCCGTCGGGGCAATCAGCCCCAGCATTTT
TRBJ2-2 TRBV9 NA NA CASSVAGGKTGELFF TGTGCCAGCAGCGTAGCTGGAGGGAAGACCGGGGAGCTGTTTTTT
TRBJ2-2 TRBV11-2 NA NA CASSPFYTGELFF TGTGCCAGCAGCCCATTTTACACCGGGGAGCTGTTTTTT
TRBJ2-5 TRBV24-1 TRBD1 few CATRDRAETQYF TGTGCCACCCGCGACAGGGCTGAGACCCAGTACTTC
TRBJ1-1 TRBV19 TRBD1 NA CASSVTGARTEAFF TGTGCCAGTAGTGTAACAGGGGCTAGAACTGAAGCTTTCTTT
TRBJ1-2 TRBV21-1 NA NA CASSRGQGRRSYTF TGTGCCAGCAGCAGAGGACAGGGCCGGCGGAGTTACACCTTC
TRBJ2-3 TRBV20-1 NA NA CSAKLADTQYF TGCAGTGCTAAACTAGCAGATACGCAGTATTTT
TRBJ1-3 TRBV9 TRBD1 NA CASSASTGDGTIYF TGTGCCAGCAGCGCATCGACAGGGGACGGCACCATATATTTT
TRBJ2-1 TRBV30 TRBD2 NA CAWSLGGSVNEQFF TGTGCCTGGAGTTTGGGCGGGAGTGTAAATGAGCAGTTCTTC
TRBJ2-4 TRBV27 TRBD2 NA CASSLAGGPSNIQYF TGTGCCAGCAGTTTGGCGGGAGGGCCGAGTAACATTCAGTACTTC
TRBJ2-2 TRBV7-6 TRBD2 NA CASSLLLREGLAGELFF TGTGCCAGCAGCTTACTTCTCCGGGAGGGCCTAGCCGGGGAGCTGTTTTTT
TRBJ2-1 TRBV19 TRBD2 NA CASSIKGLEYNEQFF TGTGCCAGTAGTATTAAAGGACTAGAATACAATGAGCAGTTCTTC
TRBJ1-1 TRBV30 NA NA CAWNGGDTEAFF TGTGCCTGGAACGGGGGAGACACTGAAGCTTTCTTT
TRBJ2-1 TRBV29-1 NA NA CSVVSEVLAPNYNEQFF TGCAGCGTTGTATCCGAAGTTCTAGCGCCTAACTACAATGAGCAGTTCTTC
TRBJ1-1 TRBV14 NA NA CASSPTRGENTEAFF TGTGCCAGCAGCCCGACCCGGGGGGAGAACACTGAAGCTTTCTTT
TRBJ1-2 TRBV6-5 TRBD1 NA CASRLGGARGYTF TGTGCCAGCAGATTAGGGGGCGCTAGGGGCTACACCTTC
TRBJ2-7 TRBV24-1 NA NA CATASGASYEQYF TGTGCCACCGCGTCAGGTGCCTCCTACGAGCAGTACTTC
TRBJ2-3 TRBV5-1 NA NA CASSLGRDTHTDTQYF TGCGCCAGCAGCTTGGGCCGAGACACCCACACAGATACGCAGTATTTT
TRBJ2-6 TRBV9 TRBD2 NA CASSVVGTSGRSGANVLTF TGTGCCAGCAGCGTAGTGGGGACTAGCGGGCGCTCTGGGGCCAACGTCCTGACTTTC
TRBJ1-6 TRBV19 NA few CASTRTGSSYNSPLHF TGTGCCAGTACCCGGACGGGGAGCTCCTATAATTCACCCCTCCACTTT
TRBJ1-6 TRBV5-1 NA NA CASSLRDQGDSPLHF TGCGCCAGCAGCTTGCGGGATCAAGGTGATTCACCCCTCCACTTT
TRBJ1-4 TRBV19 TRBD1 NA CASSRGTGGEKLFF TGTGCCAGTAGTCGCGGGACAGGGGGCGAAAAACTGTTTTTT
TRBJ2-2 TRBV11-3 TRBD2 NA CASSLESGSYTGELFF TGTGCCAGCAGCTTAGAGAGCGGGAGCTACACCGGGGAGCTGTTTTTT
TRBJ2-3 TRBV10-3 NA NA CAISHQNRAPSTDTQYF TGTGCCATCAGTCACCAAAACAGGGCTCCTAGCACAGATACGCAGTATTTT